This entry lists 24 T cell receptor beta chains sequenced from one sample in a study of T cell responses to AZD1222 COVID-19 vaccine. Produced via immunoSEQ multiplex PCR; TCRdb's table is partial and in-frame only. Among about 100,000 clones listed, 80% to 90% were seen once. This specimen was peripheral blood, taken on day 0 of AZD1222 vaccination. The receptors derive from an adult in good health.

The chain joins TRBV18 to TRBJ2-3, with 8 bases lining up with TRBD2. The CDR3 contains 21 residues. The germline CDR1 and CDR2 sequences are KGHSH and LQKENI. V shed 3 bases and J 1 base; nucleotides not matched to a gene: 21. Here the CDR3 reads CASSPPGGGRRTSTGTDTQYF. DNA for the CDR3: TGTGCCAGCTCACCGCCCGGGGGGGGAAGGAGGACTAGCACCGGCACAGATACGCAGTATTTT.

This chain joins TRBV10-3 and TRBJ1-4, with 8 bases aligning to TRBD1. The CDR3 contains 16 residues. Germline V gives CDR1 ENHRY, CDR2 SYGVKD. J lost 8 bases, V lost 3 bases, and 11 bases had no gene match. The CDR3 here is CAISEFRDRGGEKLFF. The CDR3 nucleotides read TGTGCCATCAGTGAATTCCGAGACAGGGGCGGCGAAAAACTGTTTTTT.

This sequence joins TRBV2 and TRBJ1-1; D uncertain. The CDR3 covers 14 residues. Per germline, CDR1 SNHLY and CDR2 FYNNEI. Trimming cost V 6 bases and J 1 base, with 12 bases left between them. CDR3 nucleotide sequence: TGTGCCAGCAGCGTGACAAGCGGGAACACTGAAGCTTTCTTT. Encoded protein: CASSVTSGNTEAFF.

This chain links TRBV5-6 with TRBJ2-1; D is ambiguous. Germline CDR1 reads SGHDT; CDR2 reads YYEEEE. The CDR3 contains 19 residues. V lost 4 bases and J 3 bases, leaving 26 bases between the germline ends. The CDR3 DNA is TGTGCCAGCAGCCTGAGCCCCTCTAGAGCTATCGTCCACTACAATGAGCAGTTCTTC. Translation: CASSLSPSRAIVHYNEQFF.

The chain joins TRBV11-2 to TRBJ2-6; D remains ambiguous. Germline-derived CDR1 and CDR2 are SGHAT and FQNNGV. Trimming cost V 3 bases and J 8 bases, with 5 bases left between them. The CDR3 runs 12 residues. Here the CDR3 reads CASSFEPNVLTF. CDR3 nucleotide sequence: TGTGCCAGCAGCTTCGAGCCCAACGTCCTGACTTTC.

This rearrangement joins TRBV6-5 to TRBJ1-2; the D is unclear. The CDR3 is made up of 13 amino acids. The germline V gene encodes CDR1 MNHEY and CDR2 SVGAGI. Trimming stripped 7 bases from V and 5 bases from J, with 14 bases between. This CDR3 is CASTSGSPYGYTF. The CDR3 coding sequence is TGTGCCAGCACGAGCGGCAGCCCTTATGGCTACACCTTC.

The chain couples TRBV24-1 to TRBJ1-1; no firm D call. CDR1 is KGHDR and CDR2 is SFDVKD in the germline V gene. This CDR3 is built from 14 residues. The ends were cut back, 0 bases at V and 11 bases at J, with 15 bases in the middle. The CDR3 region has the DNA TGTGCCACCAGTGATTTGCGAGGGTTTTTTTTGGCTTTCTTT. This gives the protein CATSDLRGFFLAFF.

The V and J genes are TRBV7-2 and TRBJ2-5; 7 bases align to TRBD2. The CDR3 extends over 14 amino acids. The V gene end was trimmed by 3 bases and the J gene end by 5 bases; junction bases not matched to a gene: 6. From germline, CDR1 is SGHTA and CDR2 FQGNSA. Here the CDR3 reads CASSFRGSGETQYF. Here the CDR3 DNA reads TGTGCCAGCAGCTTCCGCGGGAGCGGGGAGACCCAGTACTTC.

The gene calls are TRBV14 and TRBJ2-1; D is undetermined. This CDR3 is 13 amino acids long. CDR1 is SGHDN and CDR2 is FVKESK in the germline V gene. Trimming stripped 1 base from V and 13 bases from J, with 14 bases between. This CDR3 reads CASSQVLRTIQFF. The DNA for the CDR3 is TGTGCCAGCAGCCAAGTCTTAAGGACCATACAGTTCTTC.

The rearrangement links TRBV29-1 to TRBJ2-5; D uncertain. Trimming cost V 4 bases and J 4 bases, with 7 bases left between them. The germline V gene encodes CDR1 SQVTM and CDR2 ANQGSEA. This CDR3 has 11 residues. The CDR3 DNA is TGCAGCGTTGGTGGGCTAGAGACCCAGTACTTC. It is translated as CSVGGLETQYF.

This clone has a handful of counts. J is TRBJ2-2 and V is TRBV24-1; D is perhaps TRBD2 (6 bases). The V end was cut by 3 bases, the J end by 5 bases, with 18 bases between. This CDR3 is 17 amino acids long. Per germline, CDR1 KGHDR and CDR2 SFDVKD. CDR3 DNA: TGTGCCACCAGTGATCGGGGGACGAGGCCGGGTACCGGGGAGCTGTTTTTT. Encoded protein: CATSDRGTRPGTGELFF.

The V and J genes are TRBV5-4 and TRBJ1-2; D uncertain. Germline loops: CDR1 SGHNT, CDR2 YYREEE (reference sequence). Trimming removed 0 bases from V and 8 bases from J, with 11 bases in between. This CDR3 spans 13 amino acids. CDR3 bases: TGTGCCAGCAGCTTGGAAAGAAACAGCGGCTACACCTTC. Translation: CASSLERNSGYTF.

This rearrangement joins TRBV18 to TRBJ2-1; D remains ambiguous. CDR3 length: 12 residues. CDR1 KGHSH and CDR2 LQKENI come from the germline V gene. The ends were cut back, 6 bases at V and 7 bases at J, with 10 bases in the middle. Here the CDR3 reads CASSRPGNEQFF. The CDR3 DNA sequence: TGTGCCAGCTCTCGGCCCGGGAATGAGCAGTTCTTC.

This chain joins TRBV6-2 or TRBV6-3 and TRBJ2-4; 8 bases map to TRBD1. This CDR3 spans 16 amino acids. Germline V gene lookup returns CDR1 MNHEY and CDR2 SVGEGT. The junction had 6 bases not matched to a gene; V was cut back by 2 bases and J by 3 bases. The CDR3 DNA reads as TGTGCCAGCAGTTACCCGCCAGGGGGCGGCAAAAACATTCAGTACTTC. This translates into CASSYPPGGGKNIQYF.

This rearrangement joins TRBV27 to TRBJ1-2; the match to TRBD1 covers 8 bases. Trimming took 6 bases from V and 5 from J; bases not matched to a gene: 8. Looked up from germline, CDR1 is MNHEY and CDR2 is SMNVEV (reference sequence). The CDR3 loop spans 14 amino acids. The CDR3 DNA is TGTGCCAGCAGACTACAGGGGGATCCGTATGGCTACACCTTC. It yields the protein CASRLQGDPYGYTF.

The chain uses TRBV4-1 and TRBJ2-5; 9 bases are a match to TRBD2. V was pared by 1 base and J by 4 bases, with 10 bases of the junction left unmatched. CDR1 and CDR2 (germline): MGHRA, YSYEKL. This CDR3 has 17 amino acids. CDR3 in DNA: TGCGCCAGCAGCCAAGGTATAGCCCTAGCGGGACGAGAGACCCAGTACTTC. Its translation is CASSQGIALAGRETQYF.

This chain joins TRBV29-1 and TRBJ1-4; possible D gene TRBD1, 5 bases. CDR1 is SQVTM and CDR2 is ANQGSEA in the germline V gene. V was pared by 7 bases and J by 0 bases, with 21 bases between. The CDR3 runs 17 residues. CDR3 loop: CSALWFVGTATNEKLFF. The CDR3 DNA is TGCAGCGCATTGTGGTTCGTAGGGACTGCAACTAATGAAAAACTGTTTTTT.

The chain combines TRBV6-5 with TRBJ1-1; the D gene is possibly TRBD1 (6 bases). The CDR3 loop spans 14 amino acids. The V gene's germline CDR1 is MNHEY and CDR2 SVGAGI. Deletions cut 1 base from V and 1 base from J, with 7 bases between. CDR3 sequence: CASSYLTGNTEAFF. CDR3 coding DNA: TGTGCCAGCAGTTACTTGACAGGGAACACTGAAGCTTTCTTT.

V usage is TRBV7-2 and J usage is TRBJ2-7; tentatively, D is TRBD1 (6 bases). Germline loops: CDR1 SGHTA, CDR2 FQGNSA. V was shortened by 2 bases and J by 4 bases, with 12 bases between the two germline ends. This CDR3 has 14 amino acids. The CDR3 protein is CASSLFTGPYEQYF. CDR3 bases: TGTGCCAGCAGCTTATTCACAGGGCCGTACGAGCAGTACTTC. Complete variable domain (other parts from reference TRBV7-2 and TRBJ2-7): GAGVSQSPSNKVTEKGKDVELRCDPISGHTALYWYRQSLGQGLEFLIYFQGNSAPDKSGLPSDRFSAERTGGSVSTLTIQRTQQEDSAVYLCASSLFTGPYEQYFGPGTRLTVT.

The chain's CDR3 is CASSLSPGEANYGYTF. CDR3 coding DNA: TGCGCCAGCAGCTTGTCACCAGGGGAAGCTAACTATGGCTACACCTTC. The chain links TRBV5-1 to TRBJ1-2, with D maybe TRBD1 (6 bases). In germline, CDR1 is SGHRS, CDR2 YFSETQ. Trimming removed 1 base at V and 0 bases at J, with 13 bases between. There are 16 residues in the CDR3.

In DNA, the CDR3 is TGTGCCAGCAGTTACTCGGGACTAGCGGGGGACCAGTATTTT. Its translation: CASSYSGLAGDQYF. The rearrangement uses TRBV6-6 and TRBJ2-3, with 14 bases that match TRBD2. This CDR3 is 14 amino acids long. Germline V gives CDR1 MNHNY, CDR2 SVGAGI (reference sequence). Trimming cost V 0 bases and J 12 bases; bases outside gene matches: 2.

This chain joins TRBV7-2 and TRBJ2-1; the D gene is possibly TRBD2 (7 bases). Germline lookup yields CDR1 SGHTA and CDR2 FQGNSA. Trimming took off 1 base at V and 7 bases at J, with 20 bases between the two ends. This CDR3 is 17 amino acids long. In DNA, the CDR3 is TGTGCCAGCAGCTTAGGCACTGGTGGGGGGGCTTTAAATGAGCAGTTCTTC. Protein: CASSLGTGGGALNEQFF. Using reference TRBV7-2 and TRBJ2-1 for the parts outside the CDR3, the full variable domain is GAGVSQSPSNKVTEKGKDVELRCDPISGHTALYWYRQSLGQGLEFLIYFQGNSAPDKSGLPSDRFSAERTGGSVSTLTIQRTQQEDSAVYLCASSLGTGGGALNEQFFGPGTRLTVL.

This clone occurred a few times. This chain connects TRBV9 to TRBJ2-1; no clear D. V shed 2 bases and J shed 6 bases, with 12 bases lying between them. CDR1 is SGDLS and CDR2 is YYNGEE in the germline V gene. The CDR3 sequence is 14 residues long. CDR3 sequence reads: CASSVGYGSNEQFF. CDR3 DNA: TGTGCCAGCAGCGTTGGGTACGGGTCCAATGAGCAGTTCTTC.

The chain recombines TRBV12-3 or TRBV12-4 with TRBJ2-7, with D possibly matching TRBD2 (6 bases). There are 13 residues in the CDR3. V dropped 4 bases and J dropped 3 bases, with 10 bases sitting between them. The chain's CDR3 is CASSSTGVYEQYF. The CDR3 DNA reads TGTGCCAGCAGTTCGACGGGAGTCTACGAGCAGTACTTC.